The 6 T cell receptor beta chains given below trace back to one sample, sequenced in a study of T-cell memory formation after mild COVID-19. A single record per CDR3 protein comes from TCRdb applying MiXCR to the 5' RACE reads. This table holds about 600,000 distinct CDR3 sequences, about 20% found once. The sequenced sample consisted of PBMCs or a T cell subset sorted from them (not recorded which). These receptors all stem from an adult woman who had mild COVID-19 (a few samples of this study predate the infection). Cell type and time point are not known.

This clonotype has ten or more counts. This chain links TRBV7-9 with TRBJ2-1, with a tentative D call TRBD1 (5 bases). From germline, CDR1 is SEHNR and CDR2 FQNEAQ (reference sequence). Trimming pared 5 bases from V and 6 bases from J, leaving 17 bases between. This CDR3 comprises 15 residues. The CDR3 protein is CASSPHVQGLNEQFF. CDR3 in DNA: TGTGCCAGCAGCCCGCACGTCCAGGGTCTCAATGAGCAGTTCTTC.

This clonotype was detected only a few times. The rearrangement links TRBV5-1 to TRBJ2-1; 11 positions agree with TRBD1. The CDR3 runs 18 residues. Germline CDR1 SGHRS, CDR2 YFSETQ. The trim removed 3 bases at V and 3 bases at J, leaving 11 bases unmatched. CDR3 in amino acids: CASSSRTSGTGGYNEQFF. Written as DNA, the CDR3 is TGCGCCAGCAGCTCGAGAACGTCCGGGACAGGGGGCTACAATGAGCAGTTCTTC.

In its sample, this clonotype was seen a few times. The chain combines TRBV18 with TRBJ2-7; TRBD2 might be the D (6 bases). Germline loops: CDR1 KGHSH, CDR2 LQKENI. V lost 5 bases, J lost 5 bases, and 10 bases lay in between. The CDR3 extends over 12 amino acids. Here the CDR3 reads CASSTSRNEQYF. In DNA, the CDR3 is TGTGCCAGCTCAACTAGCCGGAACGAGCAGTACTTC.

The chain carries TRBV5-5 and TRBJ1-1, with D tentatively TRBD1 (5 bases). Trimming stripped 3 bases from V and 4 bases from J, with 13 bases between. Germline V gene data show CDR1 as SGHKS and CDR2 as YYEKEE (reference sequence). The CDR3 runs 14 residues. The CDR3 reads CASSWRGLGTEAFF. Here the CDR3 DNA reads TGTGCCAGCAGCTGGAGGGGACTCGGCACTGAAGCTTTCTTT.

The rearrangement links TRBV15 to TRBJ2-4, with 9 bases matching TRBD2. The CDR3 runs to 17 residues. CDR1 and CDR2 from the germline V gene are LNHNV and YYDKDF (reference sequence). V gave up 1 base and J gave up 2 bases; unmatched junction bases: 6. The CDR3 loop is CATSRGVAGDSKNIQYF. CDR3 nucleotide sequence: TGTGCCACCAGCAGAGGGGTAGCGGGAGACTCCAAAAACATTCAGTACTTC.

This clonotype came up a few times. The CDR3 spells CASSQESDSYTEAFF. The DNA for the CDR3 is TGTGCCAGCAGCCAAGAGAGTGACAGTTACACTGAAGCTTTCTTT. The chain links TRBV3-1 to TRBJ1-1, with D possibly matching TRBD1 (5 bases). V lost 0 bases, J lost 3 bases, and 11 bases lay in between. CDR3 size: 15 residues. Germline V gene data show CDR1 as LGHDT and CDR2 as YNNKEL (reference sequence). Full variable domain (outside the CDR3, taken from reference TRBV3-1 and TRBJ1-1): DTAVSQTPKYLVTQMGNDKSIKCEQNLGHDTMYWYKQDSKKFLKIMFSYNNKELIINETVPNRFSPKSPDKAHLNLHINSLELGDSAVYFCASSQESDSYTEAFFGQGTRLTVV.